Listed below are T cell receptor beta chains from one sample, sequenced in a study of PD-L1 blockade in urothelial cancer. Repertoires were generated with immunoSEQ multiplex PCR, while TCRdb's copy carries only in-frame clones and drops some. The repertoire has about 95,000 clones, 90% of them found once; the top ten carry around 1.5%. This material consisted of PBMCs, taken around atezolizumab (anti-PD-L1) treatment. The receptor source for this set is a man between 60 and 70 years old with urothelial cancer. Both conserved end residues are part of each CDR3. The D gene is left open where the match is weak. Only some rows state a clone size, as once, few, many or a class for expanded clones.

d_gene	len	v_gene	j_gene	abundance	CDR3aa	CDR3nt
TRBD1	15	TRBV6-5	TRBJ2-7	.	CASSSPGQGNYEQYF	TGTGCCAGCAGTTCCCCGGGACAGGGAAACTACGAGCAGTACTTC
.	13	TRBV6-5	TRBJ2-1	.	CASRRDLMSEQFF	TGTGCCAGCAGGCGGGACCTTATGAGTGAGCAGTTCTTC
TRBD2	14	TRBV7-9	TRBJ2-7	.	CASSLEASGYEQYF	TGTGCCAGCAGCTTAGAGGCTAGCGGGTACGAGCAGTACTTC
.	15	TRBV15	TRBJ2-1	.	CATSRGQGTYNEQFF	TGTGCCACCAGCAGAGGGCAGGGGACCTACAATGAGCAGTTCTTC
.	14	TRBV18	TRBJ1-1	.	CASSPRDGTTEAFF	TGTGCCAGCTCACCACGGGACGGGACAACTGAAGCTTTCTTT
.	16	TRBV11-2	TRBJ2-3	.	CASSTITGGGTDTQYF	TGTGCCAGCAGCACCATCACAGGCGGGGGCACAGATACGCAGTATTTT
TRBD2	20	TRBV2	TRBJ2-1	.	CASSYGTSGGRSSSYNEQFF	TGTGCCAGCAGCTACGGGACTAGCGGGGGGCGCTCCAGCTCCTACAATGAGCAGTTCTTC
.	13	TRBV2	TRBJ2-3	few	CASSERGTDTQYF	TGTGCCAGCAGTGAAAGGGGGACCGATACGCAGTATTTT
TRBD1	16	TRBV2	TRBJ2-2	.	CASSKGTAPNTGELFF	TGTGCCAGCAGTAAAGGGACAGCACCGAACACCGGGGAGCTGTTTTTT
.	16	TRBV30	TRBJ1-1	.	CAWRSADNSGNTEAFF	TGTGCCTGGAGGTCAGCAGATAATTCGGGGAACACTGAAGCTTTCTTT
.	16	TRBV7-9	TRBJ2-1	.	CAIHPARKSSYNEQFF	TGTGCCATCCACCCGGCCAGGAAAAGCTCCTACAATGAGCAGTTCTTC
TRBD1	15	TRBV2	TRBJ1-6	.	CASSELSGGDSPLHF	TGTGCCAGCAGTGAACTATCAGGGGGTGATTCACCCCTCCACTTT
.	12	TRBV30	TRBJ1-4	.	CAWSAQTGRLFF	TGTGCCTGGAGTGCCCAAACAGGGAGACTGTTTTTT
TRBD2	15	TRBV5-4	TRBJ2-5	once	CASSRTGLAEETQYF	TGTGCCAGCAGCCGGACGGGACTAGCGGAAGAGACCCAGTACTTC
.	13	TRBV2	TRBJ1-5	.	CASTVGGPSAQHF	TGTGCCAGCACGGTCGGGGGGCCCTCGGCCCAGCATTTT
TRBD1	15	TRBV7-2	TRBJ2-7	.	CASSRAGGQPYEQYF	TGTGCCAGCAGCAGAGCTGGGGGACAGCCCTACGAGCAGTACTTC
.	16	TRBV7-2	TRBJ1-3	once	CASSLAEGDSGNTIYF	TGTGCCAGCAGCTTAGCCGAGGGGGACTCTGGAAACACCATATATTTT
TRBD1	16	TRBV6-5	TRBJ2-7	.	CASSYSAGTGGFEQYF	TGTGCCAGCAGTTACTCGGCCGGGACAGGGGGTTTCGAGCAGTACTTC
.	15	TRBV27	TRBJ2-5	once	CASSLEVPHKNNQYF	TGTGCCAGCAGCCTCGAGGTCCCTCATAAGAATAACCAGTACTTC
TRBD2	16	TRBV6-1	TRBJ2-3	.	CASSELAGVGTDTQYF	TGTGCCAGCAGTGAACTAGCGGGAGTTGGCACAGATACGCAGTATTTT
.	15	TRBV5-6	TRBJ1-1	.	CASSLSGRGFTEAFF	TGTGCCAGCAGCCTAAGTGGCAGGGGTTTCACTGAAGCTTTCTTT
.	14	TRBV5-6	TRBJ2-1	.	CASSLRGSKGEQFF	TGTGCCAGCAGCTTGAGAGGGAGTAAGGGTGAGCAGTTCTTC
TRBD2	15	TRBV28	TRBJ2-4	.	CASSPPGGAKNIQYF	TGTGCCAGCAGTCCGCCGGGGGGTGCCAAAAACATTCAGTACTTC
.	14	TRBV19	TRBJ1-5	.	CASRQTGLHQPQHF	TGTGCCAGTAGACAAACAGGGCTTCATCAGCCCCAGCATTTT
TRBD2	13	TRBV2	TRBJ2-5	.	CASTRGGPETQYF	TGTGCCAGCACTCGGGGGGGGCCGGAGACCCAGTACTTC
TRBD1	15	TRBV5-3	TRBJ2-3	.	CARSFKRQGGDTQYF	TGTGCCAGAAGCTTTAAGAGACAGGGGGGAGATACGCAGTATTTT
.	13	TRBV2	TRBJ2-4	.	CASSVPGINIQYF	TGTGCCAGCAGTGTACCAGGAATAAACATTCAGTACTTC
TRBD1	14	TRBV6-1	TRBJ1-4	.	CASRKQGTNEKLFF	TGTGCCAGCAGAAAACAGGGGACTAATGAAAAACTGTTTTTT
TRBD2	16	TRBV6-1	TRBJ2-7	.	CASSEGGTSGSYEQYF	TGTGCCAGCAGTGAAGGTGGGACTAGCGGGAGCTACGAGCAGTACTTC
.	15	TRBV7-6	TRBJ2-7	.	CASSLVSGRANEQYF	TGTGCCAGCAGCTTAGTGTCGGGAAGGGCAAACGAGCAGTACTTC
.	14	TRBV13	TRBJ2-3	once	CASRGSTSTDTQYF	TGTGCCAGCAGGGGGAGCACTAGCACAGATACGCAGTATTTT
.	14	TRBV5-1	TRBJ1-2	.	CASSFGGEGYGYTF	TGCGCCAGCAGCTTTGGGGGCGAGGGCTATGGCTACACCTTC
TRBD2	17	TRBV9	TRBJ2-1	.	CASSVGRTSGGNNEQFF	TGTGCCAGCAGCGTAGGCCGGACTAGCGGGGGAAACAATGAGCAGTTCTTC
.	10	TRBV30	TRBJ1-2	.	CAWQGNGYTF	TGTGCCTGGCAGGGAAACGGCTACACCTTC
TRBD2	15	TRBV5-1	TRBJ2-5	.	CASSLLAGAQETQYF	TGCGCCAGCAGCTTGCTAGCGGGGGCCCAAGAGACCCAGTACTTC
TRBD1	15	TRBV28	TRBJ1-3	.	CASREQGVSGNTIYF	TGTGCCAGCAGAGAACAGGGGGTCTCTGGAAACACCATATATTTT
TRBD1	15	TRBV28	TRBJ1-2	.	CASSSYSTGVYGYTF	TGTGCCAGCAGTTCCTATTCGACAGGGGTCTATGGCTACACCTTC
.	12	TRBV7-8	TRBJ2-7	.	CASSLELGEQYF	TGTGCCAGCAGCTTAGAACTAGGCGAGCAGTACTTC
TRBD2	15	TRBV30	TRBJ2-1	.	CAWRVPSGLSNEQFF	TGTGCCTGGAGGGTGCCTAGCGGGCTCTCGAATGAGCAGTTCTTC
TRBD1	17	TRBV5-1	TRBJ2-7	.	CASSPGGTGVGLDEQYF	TGCGCCAGCAGCCCAGGTGGGACAGGGGTCGGATTGGACGAGCAGTACTTC